These 15 T cell receptor beta chains share one sample of origin, sequenced in a study of T cells in localized non-small cell lung cancer. Libraries were prepared by immunoSEQ multiplex PCR; TCRdb keeps only in-frame clonotypes and omits some of them. This sample has some 25,000 clones; about 88% occur once, and the top ten carry about 14%. The material sequenced was peripheral blood, taken before any cancer treatment. These receptors all stem from a female donor of 60 years or more with stage I lung adenocarcinoma.

V gene TRBV5-1 combines with J gene TRBJ2-7, with 16 positions matching TRBD2. Trimming at V came to 3 bases and at J to 4 bases, leaving 1 base not matched to a gene. This CDR3 comprises 15 residues. CDR1 is SGHRS, CDR2 YFSETQ, per germline. The CDR3 DNA reads TGCGCCAGCAGCTGGGGACTAGCGGGAGGGTACGAGCAGTACTTC. This gives the protein CASSWGLAGGYEQYF.

The CDR3 spells CASSLVAGGETQYF. As DNA, the CDR3 is TGTGCCAGCAGCTTAGTGGCAGGGGGAGAGACCCAGTACTTC. The chain combines TRBV11-3 with TRBJ2-5, with 7 nucleotides matching TRBD1. V lost 1 base to trimming and J lost 4 bases; unmatched junction nucleotides: 3. The CDR3 contains 14 residues. Germline-derived CDR1 and CDR2 are SGHNT and YENEEA.

This rearrangement joins TRBV9 to TRBJ2-3; 12 bases align to TRBD2. After removal of 3 bases from V and 4 bases from J, the junction contained 6 bases not matched to a gene. The CDR3 is 16 amino acids. Germline values: CDR1 SGDLS, CDR2 YYNGEE. The CDR3 protein is CASSASGGGGADTQYF. The CDR3 DNA reads TGTGCCAGCAGCGCTAGCGGGGGGGGTGGTGCAGATACGCAGTATTTT.

A word on this clone: Relative to the germline gene, one junction end is altered; a read error may explain this. V usage is TRBV7-7 and J usage is TRBJ2-5; 11 nucleotides match TRBD1. This CDR3 comprises 14 residues. Germline CDR1 and CDR2: SSHAT and FNYEAQ (reference sequence). CDR3 sequence reads: CASSRTGGRETQYF. CDR3 in DNA: TGTGCTAGCAGCCGGACAGGGGGCCGGGAGACCCAGTACTTC.

The chain carries TRBV7-9 and TRBJ1-1; D uncertain. Germline V gives CDR1 SEHNR, CDR2 FQNEAQ (reference sequence). V gave up 4 bases and J gave up 3 bases, with 12 bases separating them. This CDR3 has 14 amino acids. CDR3 loop: CASSSRREDTEAFF. In DNA form, the CDR3 reads TGTGCCAGCAGCTCCCGACGGGAGGACACTGAAGCTTTCTTT.

A few counts support this clone. The chain carries TRBV12-2 and TRBJ1-5; no DNA check was done on the table's D call, TRBD1. TRBV12-2 is tagged as a pseudogene. The CDR3 is 19 residues long. DNA of the CDR3: TGTGCAAGTCGCTTGAGGACCGGGACAGGGCCTTATAGCAATCAGCCCCAGCATTTT. Translated, it gives CASRLRTGTGPYSNQPQHF.

V usage is TRBV19 and J usage is TRBJ1-5; maybe TRBD1 (5 bases). The germline CDR1 and CDR2 sequences are LNHDA and SQIVND (reference sequence). There are 16 residues in the CDR3. Trimming removed 3 bases from V and 7 bases from J, with 19 bases in between. The CDR3 sequence: CASSIKDTTRGQPQHF. Written as DNA, the CDR3 is TGTGCCAGTAGTATCAAAGACACGACCCGGGGGCAGCCCCAGCATTTT.

J is TRBJ1-1 and V is TRBV6-6; tentative D call: TRBD1 (5 bases). The germline V and J ends were trimmed by 0 bases and 4 bases, with 9 bases remaining between them. CDR3 length: 14 amino acids. Germline CDR1 MNHNY, CDR2 SVGAGI (reference sequence). CDR3 region: CASSYSGQGTEAFF. The CDR3 coding sequence is TGTGCCAGCAGTTACTCGGGCCAGGGCACTGAAGCTTTCTTT.

The V gene is TRBV4-2, the J gene TRBJ1-6; D ambiguous. Trimming cost V 0 bases and J 7 bases, with 7 bases left between them. The CDR3 spans 14 residues. Per germline, CDR1 LGHNA and CDR2 YNFKEQ. CDR3: CASSQDRHNSPLHF. The CDR3 coding sequence is TGTGCCAGCAGCCAAGACCGTCACAATTCACCCCTCCACTTT.

Turning to this clone: The junction departs from germline at one end; a sequencing error may be responsible. V gene TRBV7-2 combines with J gene TRBJ1-2; TRBD1 might be the D (6 bases). CDR1 is SGHTA and CDR2 is FQGNSA in the germline V gene. CDR3 length equals 14 residues. DNA for the CDR3: TGTGCCAGCAGCTTAGCAACTGAGCAGGGGAACCATGACTTC. Protein: CASSLATEQGNHDF.

In DNA, the CDR3 is TGTGCCAGCATGAGACCGCCGTACAATGAGCAGTTCTTC. Encoded protein: CASMRPPYNEQFF. The chain employs TRBV27 and TRBJ2-1; D remains ambiguous. V was shortened by 7 bases and J by 4 bases, with 11 bases between the two germline ends. There are 13 residues in the CDR3. Germline V gives CDR1 MNHEY, CDR2 SMNVEV (reference sequence).

V is TRBV10-2 and J is TRBJ2-2, with D perhaps TRBD1 or TRBD2 (5 bases each). Germline CDR1 reads WSHSY; CDR2 reads SAAADI. CDR3 length: 15 residues. The V gene lost 6 bases and the J gene lost 6 bases, with 17 bases spanning the gap. The CDR3 loop is CASRSDRGQAGELFF. The CDR3 DNA reads as TGCGCCAGCAGGTCGGACCGGGGCCAGGCCGGGGAGCTGTTTTTT.

The chain recombines TRBV12-5 with TRBJ2-3; 7 bases fit TRBD2. After removal of 7 bases from V and 2 bases from J, the junction contained 9 bases not matched to a gene. The germline CDR1 and CDR2 sequences are LGHNT and FRNRAP. This CDR3 is built from 15 residues. CDR3 residues: CASVAAGFNTDTQYF. The CDR3 region has the DNA TGTGCTAGTGTGGCAGCGGGATTCAACACAGATACGCAGTATTTT.

The chain recombines TRBV7-9 with TRBJ2-1; TRBD2 aligns across 8 bases. CDR1 is SEHNR and CDR2 is FQNEAQ in the germline V gene (reference sequence). V trimming: 5 bases; J trimming: 8 bases; junction bases outside the gene matches: 11. The CDR3 loop spans 15 amino acids. CDR3 residues: CASSRLARGVHEQFF. In nucleotides, the CDR3 is TGTGCCAGCAGCCGACTAGCGAGGGGGGTACATGAGCAGTTCTTC.

The V gene is TRBV9, the J gene TRBJ1-1, with 7 positions matching TRBD1. The CDR3 has 13 residues. J was trimmed by 3 bases and V by 3 bases; bases with no gene match: 2. The germline CDR1 and CDR2 sequences are SGDLS and YYNGEE. CDR3 amino acids: CASSAGTDTEAFF. Here the CDR3 DNA reads TGTGCCAGCAGCGCCGGGACAGACACTGAAGCTTTCTTT.